The text below deals with one T cell receptor (beta chain). The sample originates from a study of control samples from healthy donors and cancer patients. Method: immunoSEQ multiplex PCR; TCRdb's copy keeps in-frame clones and lacks some. The sample lists 90,000 to 150,000 clones; 91% were seen once. CDR3 length equals 15 residues. V lost 2 bases to trimming and J lost 2 bases, with 11 bases between them. CDR1 is SNHLY, CDR2 FYNNEI, per germline. Sequenced sample: blood. V and J are TRBV2 and TRBJ2-3; maybe TRBD2 (6 bases). The sequence was obtained from a woman in her late teens or twenties in good health. CDR3 amino acids: CASSERRDFTDTQYF. The CDR3 nucleotides are TGTGCCAGCAGTGAAAGACGGGACTTCACAGATACGCAGTATTTT.